Detailed here is one T cell receptor beta chain. The antigen is not known. These data are taken from a study of cytomegalovirus exposure and HLA in healthy donors. The CDR3 runs 15 residues. Germline V lookup: CDR1 SGHTA, CDR2 FQGTGA. After removal of 5 bases from V and 8 bases from J, the junction contained 6 bases not matched to a gene. Broader study findings: One cluster of highly shared sequence variants probably arose as a sequencing artifact. For most TCR beta V segments, an earlier analysis put the productive rate at about 87% or about 30% of the time. TCR beta chain V- and J-gene trimming was linked, in a later analysis, to a missense variant in DCLRE1C. The study assumed roughly uniform donor sequencing depth for presence/absence analyses.

The primer mix had 60 Vbeta and 13 Jbeta primers. This table comes from immunoSEQ multiplex PCR, and its TCRdb copy is limited to in-frame clones, with some not included. The data show about 200,000 clones, approximately 78% seen once. This chain links TRBV7-3 with TRBJ2-1; 13 nucleotides line up with TRBD2. This sequence was found in a woman in her fifties or sixties in good health and CMV-seropositive. The sample taken for sequencing was PBMCs. As DNA, the CDR3 is TGTGCCAGCAGCAAACTAGCGGGAGGGTATGATGAGCAGTTCTTC. Its translation is CASSKLAGGYDEQFF.